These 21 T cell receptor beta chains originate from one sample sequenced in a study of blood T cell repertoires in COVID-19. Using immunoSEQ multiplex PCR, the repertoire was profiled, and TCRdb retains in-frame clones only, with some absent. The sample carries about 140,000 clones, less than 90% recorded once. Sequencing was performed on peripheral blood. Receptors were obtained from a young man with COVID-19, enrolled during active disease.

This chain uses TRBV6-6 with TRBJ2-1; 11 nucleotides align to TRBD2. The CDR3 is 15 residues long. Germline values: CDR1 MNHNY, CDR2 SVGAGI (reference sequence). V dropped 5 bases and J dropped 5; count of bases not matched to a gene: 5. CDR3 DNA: TGTGCCAGCAGTAAAGGGACTAGCGGAAACAATGAGCAGTTCTTC. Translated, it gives CASSKGTSGNNEQFF.

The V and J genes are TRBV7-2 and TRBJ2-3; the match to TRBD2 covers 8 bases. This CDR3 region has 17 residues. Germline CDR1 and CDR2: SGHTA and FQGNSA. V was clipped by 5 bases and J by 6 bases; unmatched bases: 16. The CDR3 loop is CASSVTSSGLSRDTQYF. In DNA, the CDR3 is TGTGCCAGCAGCGTTACATCTAGCGGGCTAAGTCGGGATACGCAGTATTTT. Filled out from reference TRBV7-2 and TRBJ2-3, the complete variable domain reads GAGVSQSPSNKVTEKGKDVELRCDPISGHTALYWYRQSLGQGLEFLIYFQGNSAPDKSGLPSDRFSAERTGGSVSTLTIQRTQQEDSAVYLCASSVTSSGLSRDTQYFGPGTRLTVL.

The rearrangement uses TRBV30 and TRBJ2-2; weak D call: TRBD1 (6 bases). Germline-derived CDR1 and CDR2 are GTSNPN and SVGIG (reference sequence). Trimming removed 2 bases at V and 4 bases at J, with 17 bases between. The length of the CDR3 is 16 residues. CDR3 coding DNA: TGTGCCTGGAGTAGGGGGTCCTCGGGGTTCACCGGGGAGCTGTTTTTT. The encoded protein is CAWSRGSSGFTGELFF.

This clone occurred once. CDR3 nucleotide sequence: TGTGCCAGCAGCAAAGTAAAAAGTTTCCTACCCGTCCCGGACAGGGACACCGGGGAGCTGTTTTTT. It translates to CASSKVKSFLPVPDRDTGELFF. The chain couples TRBV21-1 to TRBJ2-2; TRBD1 is the table's D call, not checked against the DNA. TRBV21-1 is a recognized pseudogene. This CDR3 region has 22 residues.

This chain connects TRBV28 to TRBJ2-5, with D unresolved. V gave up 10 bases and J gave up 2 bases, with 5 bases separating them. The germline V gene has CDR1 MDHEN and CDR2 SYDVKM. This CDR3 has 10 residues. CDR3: CATFQETQYF. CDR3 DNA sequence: TGTGCCACCTTTCAAGAGACCCAGTACTTC.

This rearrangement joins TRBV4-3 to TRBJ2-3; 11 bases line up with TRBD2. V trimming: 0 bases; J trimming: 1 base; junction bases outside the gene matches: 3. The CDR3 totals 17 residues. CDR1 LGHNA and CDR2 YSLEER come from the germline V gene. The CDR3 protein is CASSQEGTSGRTDTQYF. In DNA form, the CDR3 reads TGCGCCAGCAGCCAAGAAGGGACTAGCGGCCGCACAGATACGCAGTATTTT.

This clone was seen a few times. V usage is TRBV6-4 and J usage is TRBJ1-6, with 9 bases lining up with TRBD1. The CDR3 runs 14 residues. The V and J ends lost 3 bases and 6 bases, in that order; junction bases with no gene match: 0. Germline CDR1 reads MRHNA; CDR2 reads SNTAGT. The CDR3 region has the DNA TGTGCCAGCAGTGAGGGACAGGGTAATTCACCCCTCCACTTT. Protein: CASSEGQGNSPLHF.

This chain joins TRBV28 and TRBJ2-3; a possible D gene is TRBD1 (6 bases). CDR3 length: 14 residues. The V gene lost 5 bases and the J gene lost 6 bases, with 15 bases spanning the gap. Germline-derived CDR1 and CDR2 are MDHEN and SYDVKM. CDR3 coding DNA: TGTGCCAGCAGTCCTACAGGGTTGCACGATACGCAGTATTTT. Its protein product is CASSPTGLHDTQYF.

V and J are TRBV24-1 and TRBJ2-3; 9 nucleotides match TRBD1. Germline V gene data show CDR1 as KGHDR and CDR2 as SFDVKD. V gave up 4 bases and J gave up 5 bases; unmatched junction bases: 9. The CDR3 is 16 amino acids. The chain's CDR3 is CATSDSDRGEQDTQYF. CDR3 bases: TGTGCCACCAGTGACTCGGACAGGGGCGAACAAGATACGCAGTATTTT.

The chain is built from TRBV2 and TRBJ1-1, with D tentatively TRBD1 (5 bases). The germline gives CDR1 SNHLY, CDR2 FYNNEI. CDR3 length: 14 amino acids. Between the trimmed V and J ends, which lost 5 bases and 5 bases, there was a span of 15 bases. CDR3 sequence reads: CASSWRGRGTEAFF. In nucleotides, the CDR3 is TGTGCCAGCAGTTGGCGGGGCCGGGGGACTGAAGCTTTCTTT.

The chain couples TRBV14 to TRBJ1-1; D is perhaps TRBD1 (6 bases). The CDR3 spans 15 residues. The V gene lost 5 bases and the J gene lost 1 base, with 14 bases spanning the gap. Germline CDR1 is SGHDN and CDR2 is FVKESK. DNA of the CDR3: TGTGCCAGCAGCATTCGACAGGCGTCGAACACTGAAGCTTTCTTT. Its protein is CASSIRQASNTEAFF.

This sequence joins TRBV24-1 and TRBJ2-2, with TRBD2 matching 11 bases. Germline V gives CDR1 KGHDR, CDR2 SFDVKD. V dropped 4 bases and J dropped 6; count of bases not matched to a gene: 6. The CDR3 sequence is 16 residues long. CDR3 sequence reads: CATSEPSGRLAGELFF. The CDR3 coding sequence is TGTGCCACCAGTGAACCTAGCGGGAGGTTGGCCGGGGAGCTGTTTTTT.

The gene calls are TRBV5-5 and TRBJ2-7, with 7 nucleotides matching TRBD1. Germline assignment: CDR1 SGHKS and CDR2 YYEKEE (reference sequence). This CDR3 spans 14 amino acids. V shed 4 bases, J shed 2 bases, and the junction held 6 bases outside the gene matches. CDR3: CASSQRTGPYEQYF. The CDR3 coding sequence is TGTGCCAGCAGCCAGCGGACAGGCCCCTACGAGCAGTACTTC.

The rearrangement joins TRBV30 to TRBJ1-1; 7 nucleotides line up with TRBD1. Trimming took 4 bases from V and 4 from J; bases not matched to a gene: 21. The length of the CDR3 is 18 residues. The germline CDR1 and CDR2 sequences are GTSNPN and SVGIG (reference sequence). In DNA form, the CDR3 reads TGTGCCTGGAAGGCGACAGGCTACGGAGGGGGCTTCACCACTGAAGCTTTCTTT. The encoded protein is CAWKATGYGGGFTTEAFF.

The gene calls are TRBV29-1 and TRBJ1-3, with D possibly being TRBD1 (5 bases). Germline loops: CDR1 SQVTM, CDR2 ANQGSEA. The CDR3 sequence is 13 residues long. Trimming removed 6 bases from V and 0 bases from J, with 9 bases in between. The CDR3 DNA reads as TGCAGCGTCCGGGGGAGCTCTGGAAACACCATATATTTT. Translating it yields CSVRGSSGNTIYF.

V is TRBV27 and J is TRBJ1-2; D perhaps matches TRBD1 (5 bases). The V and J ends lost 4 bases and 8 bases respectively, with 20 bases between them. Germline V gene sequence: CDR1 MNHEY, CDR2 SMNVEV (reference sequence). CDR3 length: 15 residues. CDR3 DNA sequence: TGTGCCAGCAGTTCAGCCGAGACAGTCCCCTTCGGCTACACCTTC. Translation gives CASSSAETVPFGYTF.

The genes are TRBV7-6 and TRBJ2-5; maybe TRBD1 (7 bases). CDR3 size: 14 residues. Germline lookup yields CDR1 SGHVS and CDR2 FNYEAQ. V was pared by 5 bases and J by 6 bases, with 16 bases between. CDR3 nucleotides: TGTGCCAGCAGCCCCCAGGGGGGTGAACAGACCCAGTACTTC. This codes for CASSPQGGEQTQYF.

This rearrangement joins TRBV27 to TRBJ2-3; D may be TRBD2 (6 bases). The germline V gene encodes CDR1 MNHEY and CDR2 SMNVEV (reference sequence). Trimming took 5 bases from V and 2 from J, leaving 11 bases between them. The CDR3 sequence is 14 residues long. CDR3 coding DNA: TGTGCCAGCAGTAGGCGGGAATTCACAGATACGCAGTATTTT. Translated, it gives CASSRREFTDTQYF.

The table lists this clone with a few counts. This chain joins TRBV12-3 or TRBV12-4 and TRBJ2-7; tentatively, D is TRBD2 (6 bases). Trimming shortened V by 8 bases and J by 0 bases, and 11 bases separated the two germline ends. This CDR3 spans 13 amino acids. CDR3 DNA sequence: TGTGCCAGCGCCCGGGAGAGCTCCTACGAGCAGTACTTC. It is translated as CASARESSYEQYF.

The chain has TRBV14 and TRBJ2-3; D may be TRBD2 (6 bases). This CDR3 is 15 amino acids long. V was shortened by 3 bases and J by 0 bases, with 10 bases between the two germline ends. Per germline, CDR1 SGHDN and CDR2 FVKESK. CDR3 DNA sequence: TGTGCCAGCAGCCAGCGGAGCGGGAGCACAGATACGCAGTATTTT. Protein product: CASSQRSGSTDTQYF.

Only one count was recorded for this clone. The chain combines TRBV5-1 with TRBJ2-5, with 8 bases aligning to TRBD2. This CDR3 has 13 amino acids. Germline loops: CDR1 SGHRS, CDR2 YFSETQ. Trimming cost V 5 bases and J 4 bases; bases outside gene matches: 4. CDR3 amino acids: CASSAGGGETQYF. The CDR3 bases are TGCGCCAGCAGTGCGGGAGGAGGAGAGACCCAGTACTTC.